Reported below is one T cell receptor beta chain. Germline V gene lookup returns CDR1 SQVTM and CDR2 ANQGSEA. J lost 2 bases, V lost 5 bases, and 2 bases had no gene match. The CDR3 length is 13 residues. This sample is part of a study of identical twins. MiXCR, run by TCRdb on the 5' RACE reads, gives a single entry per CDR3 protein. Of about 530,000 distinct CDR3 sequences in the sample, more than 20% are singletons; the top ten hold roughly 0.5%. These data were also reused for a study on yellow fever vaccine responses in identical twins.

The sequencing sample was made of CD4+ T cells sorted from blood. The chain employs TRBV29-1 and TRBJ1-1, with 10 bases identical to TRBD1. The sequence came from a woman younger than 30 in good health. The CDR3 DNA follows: TGCAGCGTTTGGGACAGGGGAAACACTGAAGCTTTCTTT. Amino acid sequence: CSVWDRGNTEAFF.